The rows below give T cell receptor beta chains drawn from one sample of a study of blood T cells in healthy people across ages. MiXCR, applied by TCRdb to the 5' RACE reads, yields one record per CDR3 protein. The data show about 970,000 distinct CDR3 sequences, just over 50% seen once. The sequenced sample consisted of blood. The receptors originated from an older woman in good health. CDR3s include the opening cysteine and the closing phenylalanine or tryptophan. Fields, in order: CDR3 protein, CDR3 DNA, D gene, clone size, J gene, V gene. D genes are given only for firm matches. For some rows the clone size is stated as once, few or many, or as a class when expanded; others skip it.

CDR3aa: CASSLVASGTGYNNEQFF; CDR3nt: TGTGCCAGCAGCTTAGTTGCTAGCGGGACGGGATACAATAATGAGCAGTTCTTC; d_gene: TRBD2; abundance: NA; j_gene: TRBJ2-1; v_gene: TRBV7-2
CDR3aa: CASSYPRGEADTQYF; CDR3nt: TGTGCCAGCAGTTACCCCCGGGGAGAGGCAGATACGCAGTATTTT; d_gene: NA; abundance: NA; j_gene: TRBJ2-3; v_gene: TRBV6-6
CDR3aa: CSVMFSGVNVLTF; CDR3nt: TGCAGCGTCATGTTCTCTGGGGTCAACGTCCTGACTTTC; d_gene: NA; abundance: NA; j_gene: TRBJ2-6; v_gene: TRBV29-1
CDR3aa: CASSQRTGHQPQHF; CDR3nt: TGCGCCAGCAGCCAAAGAACGGGCCATCAGCCCCAGCATTTT; d_gene: NA; abundance: few; j_gene: TRBJ1-5; v_gene: TRBV4-1
CDR3aa: CSARTGTGQPDTQYF; CDR3nt: TGCAGTGCTAGAACCGGGACAGGTCAACCAGATACGCAGTATTTT; d_gene: TRBD1; abundance: NA; j_gene: TRBJ2-3; v_gene: TRBV20-1
CDR3aa: CSARDGSGGPYNEQFF; CDR3nt: TGCAGTGCTAGAGATGGGAGCGGAGGCCCCTACAATGAGCAGTTCTTC; d_gene: NA; abundance: few; j_gene: TRBJ2-1; v_gene: TRBV20-1
CDR3aa: CAIGQGAADNSPLHF; CDR3nt: TGTGCCATAGGACAGGGGGCCGCGGATAATTCACCCCTCCACTTT; d_gene: TRBD1; abundance: few; j_gene: TRBJ1-6; v_gene: TRBV10-3
CDR3aa: CSAILGQSNTEAFF; CDR3nt: TGCAGCGCGATACTTGGACAGTCGAACACTGAAGCTTTCTTT; d_gene: NA; abundance: NA; j_gene: TRBJ1-1; v_gene: TRBV29-1
CDR3aa: CATRRRLAGGSTDTQYF; CDR3nt: TGTGCCACCAGACGACGATTAGCGGGAGGGAGCACAGATACGCAGTATTTT; d_gene: TRBD2; abundance: few; j_gene: TRBJ2-3; v_gene: TRBV6-1
CDR3aa: CSARWENGETQYF; CDR3nt: TGCAGTGCTAGGTGGGAGAACGGTGAGACCCAGTACTTC; d_gene: NA; abundance: NA; j_gene: TRBJ2-5; v_gene: TRBV20-1
CDR3aa: CSASSSLILAGLQETQYF; CDR3nt: TGCAGTGCTAGCAGTTCTTTAATACTAGCGGGGTTGCAAGAGACCCAGTACTTC; d_gene: TRBD2; abundance: many; j_gene: TRBJ2-5; v_gene: TRBV20-1
CDR3aa: CASRPMGTEAFF; CDR3nt: TGTGCCAGCAGACCCATGGGGACTGAAGCTTTCTTT; d_gene: NA; abundance: NA; j_gene: TRBJ1-1; v_gene: TRBV28
CDR3aa: CAKMGFTDTQYF; CDR3nt: TGTGCCAAAATGGGTTTCACAGATACGCAGTATTTT; d_gene: NA; abundance: NA; j_gene: TRBJ2-3; v_gene: TRBV27
CDR3aa: CASSHGRKNTEAFF; CDR3nt: TGTGCCAGCAGCCATGGGCGGAAGAACACTGAAGCTTTCTTT; d_gene: NA; abundance: NA; j_gene: TRBJ1-1; v_gene: TRBV4-2
CDR3aa: CASSPTTGVYGYTF; CDR3nt: TGTGCCAGCAGCCCGACGACAGGGGTCTATGGCTACACCTTC; d_gene: TRBD1; abundance: NA; j_gene: TRBJ1-2; v_gene: TRBV7-2
CDR3aa: CASSRGGANGYTF; CDR3nt: TGTGCCAGCAGCAGAGGGGGCGCGAATGGCTACACCTTC; d_gene: TRBD1; abundance: few; j_gene: TRBJ1-2; v_gene: TRBV7-2
CDR3aa: CASSLGSGNQPQHF; CDR3nt: TGCGCCAGCAGCTTAGGTTCGGGCAATCAGCCCCAGCATTTT; d_gene: NA; abundance: NA; j_gene: TRBJ1-5; v_gene: TRBV5-1
CDR3aa: CASSLDDRSYGYTF; CDR3nt: TGCGCCAGCAGCTTGGATGACAGAAGCTATGGCTACACCTTC; d_gene: NA; abundance: NA; j_gene: TRBJ1-2; v_gene: TRBV5-1
CDR3aa: CASSLGARPTYNEQFF; CDR3nt: TGTGCCAGCAGCTTAGGTGCGCGTCCGACCTACAATGAGCAGTTCTTC; d_gene: NA; abundance: NA; j_gene: TRBJ2-1; v_gene: TRBV7-2
CDR3aa: CASSSSGHPYEQYF; CDR3nt: TGTGCCAGCAGCTCTTCGGGACACCCCTACGAGCAGTACTTC; d_gene: NA; abundance: NA; j_gene: TRBJ2-7; v_gene: TRBV7-2
CDR3aa: CASSGIASATYEQYF; CDR3nt: TGTGCCAGCAGTGGGATTGCGTCCGCAACCTACGAGCAGTACTTC; d_gene: NA; abundance: NA; j_gene: TRBJ2-7; v_gene: TRBV2
CDR3aa: CASSQRQGDTEAFF; CDR3nt: TGTGCCAGCAGCCAACGACAGGGGGACACTGAAGCTTTCTTT; d_gene: TRBD1; abundance: many; j_gene: TRBJ1-1; v_gene: TRBV28
CDR3aa: CASSFGLACEQFF; CDR3nt: TGCGCCAGCAGCTTCGGACTAGCCTGTGAGCAGTTCTTC; d_gene: TRBD2; abundance: NA; j_gene: TRBJ2-1; v_gene: TRBV5-1
CDR3aa: CSVAPTHRPYEQYF; CDR3nt: TGCAGCGTTGCCCCCACGCACCGACCCTACGAGCAGTACTTC; d_gene: NA; abundance: NA; j_gene: TRBJ2-7; v_gene: TRBV29-1
CDR3aa: CASRVEAEPQHF; CDR3nt: TGTGCCAGCAGGGTCGAGGCGGAGCCCCAGCATTTT; d_gene: NA; abundance: NA; j_gene: TRBJ1-5; v_gene: TRBV28
CDR3aa: CASSPGQTFTQYF; CDR3nt: TGTGCCAGCTCACCTGGACAGACTTTTACCCAGTACTTC; d_gene: NA; abundance: few; j_gene: TRBJ2-5; v_gene: TRBV18
CDR3aa: CASSHGNSNYGYTF; CDR3nt: TGTGCCAGCAGTCATGGGAACAGTAACTATGGCTACACCTTC; d_gene: NA; abundance: NA; j_gene: TRBJ1-2; v_gene: TRBV12-3/TRBV12-4